These 24 T cell receptor beta chains share one sample of origin, sequenced in a study of shared clonotypes between healthy human individuals. Generated by immunoSEQ multiplex PCR, the TCRdb table keeps only in-frame clones and is missing some. The sample shows under 200,000 clones, roughly 93% of them seen only once. The specimen was naive CD4+ T cells sorted from blood. Subset denoted: CD45RA+ positively selected. These receptors were obtained from a woman in her 30s in good health.

CDR3 protein: CASSQGPGRTAYEQYF. The CDR3 DNA follows: TGCGCCAGCAGCCAGGGCCCCGGGCGGACAGCCTACGAGCAGTACTTC. This chain connects TRBV4-3 to TRBJ2-7, with D possibly matching TRBD1 (6 bases). The CDR3 spans 16 residues. The V end was cut by 3 bases, the J end by 2 bases, with 17 bases between. From germline, CDR1 is LGHNA and CDR2 YSLEER.

This clone appeared a single time. V and J are TRBV11-2 and TRBJ2-5; D remains ambiguous. The closer fit of TRBJ2-7 to the DNA end suggests the J call may be wrong. This CDR3 has 12 residues. Looked up from germline, CDR1 is SGHAT and CDR2 is FQNNGV. CDR3 amino acids: CASSLRFGEQYF. Written as DNA, the CDR3 is TGTGCCAGCAGCTTGCGTTTCGGCGAGCAGTACTTC.

The genes are TRBV18 and TRBJ2-5; weak D call: TRBD2 (6 bases). The J call may be incorrect, as the DNA end agrees better with TRBJ2-7. The CDR3 consists of 14 residues. CDR1 and CDR2 (germline): KGHSH, LQKENI. CDR3 in amino acids: CASSARDWDYEQYF. The CDR3, as DNA: TGTGCCAGCTCAGCTCGGGACTGGGACTACGAGCAGTACTTC.

The chain joins TRBV29-1 to TRBJ2-7, with TRBD2 identical over 14 bases. The V segment lost 6 bases and the J segment 7 bases; nucleotides outside the gene matches: 8. The germline V gene encodes CDR1 SQVTM and CDR2 ANQGSEA. The CDR3 is 14 amino acids. The CDR3: CSVPGLAGETEQYF. Here the CDR3 DNA reads TGCAGCGTGCCGGGACTAGCGGGAGAAACTGAGCAGTACTTC.

The V and J genes are TRBV14 and TRBJ1-1, with a possible D match to TRBD1 (5 bases). The V gene lost 5 bases and the J gene lost 7 bases, with 14 bases spanning the gap. In germline, CDR1 is SGHDN, CDR2 FVKESK. The CDR3 loop spans 13 amino acids. CDR3 DNA: TGTGCCAGCAGCTTTAGACACGACAGTGAAGCTTTCTTT. Translating it yields CASSFRHDSEAFF. The full variable domain, in which reference TRBV14 and TRBJ1-1 provide the parts outside the CDR3, is EAGVTQFPSHSVIEKGQTVTLRCDPISGHDNLYWYRRVMGKEIKFLLHFVKESKQDESGMPNNRFLAERTGGTYSTLKVQPAELEDSGVYFCASSFRHDSEAFFGQGTRLTVV.

The chain employs TRBV11-2 and TRBJ2-5; unclear D gene. The J call may be faulty, since TRBJ2-7 better matches the DNA end. The germline V gene encodes CDR1 SGHAT and CDR2 FQNNGV. The CDR3 consists of 13 residues. DNA for the CDR3: TGTGCCAGCAGTCGGACGTTCTCCTACGAGCAGTACTTC. It is translated as CASSRTFSYEQYF.

A single count supports this clone. This chain connects TRBV5-4 to TRBJ2-5, with 10 positions matching TRBD2. Trimming took 1 base from V and 2 from J; bases not matched to a gene: 8. The CDR3 covers 17 residues. Germline V gene lookup returns CDR1 SGHNT and CDR2 YYREEE (reference sequence). This CDR3 reads CASSLFKLAGVQETQYF. Here the CDR3 DNA reads TGTGCCAGCAGCTTGTTTAAGCTAGCGGGGGTACAAGAGACCCAGTACTTC.

V is TRBV30 and J is TRBJ2-1; 7 bases map to TRBD1. CDR1 and CDR2 (germline): GTSNPN, SVGIG (reference sequence). Trimming removed 6 bases from V and 2 bases from J; junction bases left unmatched: 10. CDR3 length: 15 residues. The CDR3 spells CACQAGGNTYNEQFF. CDR3 coding DNA: TGTGCCTGCCAGGCAGGGGGAAATACCTACAATGAGCAGTTCTTC.

J is TRBJ1-2 and V is TRBV28; the D gene is possibly TRBD1 (5 bases). This CDR3 comprises 13 residues. V dropped 7 bases and J dropped 7 bases, with 16 bases sitting between them. Germline values: CDR1 MDHEN, CDR2 SYDVKM. Here the CDR3 DNA reads TGTGCCAGCACCTTACCCCCCGGGGGTGGCTACACCTTC. As protein: CASTLPPGGGYTF.

The chain links TRBV28 to TRBJ2-7, with D uncertain. Trimming left V 6 bases short and J 4 bases short, with 13 bases between. Per germline, CDR1 MDHEN and CDR2 SYDVKM. CDR3 length: 13 amino acids. This CDR3 is CASSGSLGYEQYF. CDR3 DNA sequence: TGTGCCAGCAGCGGGTCTCTGGGGTACGAGCAGTACTTC.

V gene TRBV7-6 combines with J gene TRBJ2-5; 8 bases map to TRBD1. The germline V gene has CDR1 SGHVS and CDR2 FNYEAQ. J lost 5 bases, V lost 5 bases, and 7 bases had no gene match. The CDR3 runs to 14 residues. Written as DNA, the CDR3 is TGTGCCAGCAGCCGGGGACAGGTCGGGGAGACCCAGTACTTC. Its translation is CASSRGQVGETQYF.

This sequence joins TRBV7-9 and TRBJ2-1; weak D call: TRBD2 (5 bases). The CDR3 is 16 residues long. Germline-derived CDR1 and CDR2 are SEHNR and FQNEAQ (reference sequence). V lost 8 bases to trimming and J lost 4 bases, with 21 bases between them. CDR3 sequence: CASGLIASEVYNEQFF. The CDR3 DNA is TGTGCCAGCGGTTTAATAGCGAGCGAGGTATACAATGAGCAGTTCTTC.

The V call is TRBV6-6, the J call TRBJ2-6; the D is unclear. Germline CDR1 and CDR2: MNHNY and SVGAGI (reference sequence). With 6 bases removed from V and 0 bases from J, the gap between germline ends came to 9 bases. CDR3 length equals 15 residues. CDR3: CASRREPSGANVLTF. The CDR3 coding sequence is TGTGCCAGCAGAAGGGAACCCTCTGGGGCCAACGTCCTGACTTTC.

V gene TRBV7-9 combines with J gene TRBJ2-2; no firm D call. Germline loops: CDR1 SEHNR, CDR2 FQNEAQ (reference sequence). Trimming pared 1 base from V and 0 bases from J, leaving 6 bases between. This CDR3 is 15 amino acids long. The CDR3: CASSLEGTNTGELFF. Written as DNA, the CDR3 is TGTGCCAGCAGCTTAGAAGGAACGAACACCGGGGAGCTGTTTTTT. The full variable domain, with the rest looked up from reference TRBV7-9 and TRBJ2-2, is DTGVSQNPRHKITKRGQNVTFRCDPISEHNRLYWYRQTLGQGPEFLTYFQNEAQLEKSRLLSDRFSAERPKGSFSTLEIQRTEQGDSAMYLCASSLEGTNTGELFFGEGSRLTVL.

The rearrangement links TRBV5-1 to TRBJ2-7; no definite D call. The CDR3 spans 14 residues. V was trimmed by 2 bases and J by 2 bases, leaving 11 bases between them. Germline CDR1 reads SGHRS; CDR2 reads YFSETQ. The CDR3 DNA reads as TGCGCCAGCAGCTTCCGGGCCCCCACCTACGAGCAGTACTTC. Translated: CASSFRAPTYEQYF. Complete variable domain (other parts from reference TRBV5-1 and TRBJ2-7): KAGVTQTPRYLIKTRGQQVTLSCSPISGHRSVSWYQQTPGQGLQFLFEYFSETQRNKGNFPGRFSGRQFSNSRSEMNVSTLELGDSALYLCASSFRAPTYEQYFGPGTRLTVT.

The rearrangement links TRBV7-5 to TRBJ2-7. TRBV7-5 is labeled a pseudogene. CDR3 length equals 16 residues. CDR3 coding DNA: TGTGTCAGAAGCTTAGGGATGACGAGGCAGGCCTACGAGCAGTACTTC. Translated, it gives CVRSLGMTRQAYEQYF.

This chain uses TRBV5-1 with TRBJ2-5; 8 nucleotides line up with TRBD1. CDR3 length equals 15 residues. Germline assignment: CDR1 SGHRS and CDR2 YFSETQ. The ends lost 2 bases at V and 5 bases at J; junction bases unmatched: 8. CDR3 protein: CASSFNQGAEETQYF. The CDR3 DNA sequence: TGCGCCAGCAGCTTTAATCAGGGGGCGGAGGAGACCCAGTACTTC.

The chain recombines TRBV19 with TRBJ2-3; 15 bases align to TRBD2. The CDR3 sequence is 17 residues long. V lost 5 bases and J lost 6; bases outside the gene matches: 9. Germline CDR1 reads LNHDA; CDR2 reads SQIVND (reference sequence). CDR3 sequence (DNA): TGTGCCAGTAGTTCTACCGGGACTAGCGGGAGGTTGGATACGCAGTATTTT. It is translated as CASSSTGTSGRLDTQYF.

This rearrangement joins TRBV28 to TRBJ2-5, with TRBD1 matching 7 bases. Germline assignment: CDR1 MDHEN and CDR2 SYDVKM. V lost 6 bases to trimming and J lost 11 bases; unmatched junction nucleotides: 6. The CDR3 length is 11 residues. The CDR3 loop is CASRTQGKQYF. The CDR3 DNA sequence: TGTGCCAGCAGAACACAGGGGAAGCAGTACTTC.

This clone was seen just once. The chain has TRBV6-5 and TRBJ1-2; 9 bases line up with TRBD1. V lost 6 bases, J lost 5 bases, and 7 bases stayed unmatched. The CDR3 is made up of 14 amino acids. Germline CDR1 and CDR2: MNHEY and SVGAGI. The CDR3 DNA sequence: TGTGCCAGCAGGCGGGACAGGGTCCATTATGGCTACACCTTC. Translated, it gives CASRRDRVHYGYTF.

This clone was seen once. The chain recombines TRBV7-9 with TRBJ2-1; unclear D gene. Germline V CDR1 and CDR2: SEHNR, FQNEAQ (reference sequence). V was trimmed by 1 base and J by 8 bases, leaving 15 bases between them. The CDR3 consists of 15 residues. CDR3 amino acids: CASSLGVDLTDEQFF. The CDR3 DNA reads TGTGCCAGCAGCTTAGGGGTCGACTTAACGGATGAGCAGTTCTTC.

Only one count was recorded for this clone. The gene calls are TRBV23-1 and TRBJ1-5, with 8 bases identical to TRBD1. TRBV23-1 is reported as an ORF; its role is uncertain. CDR3 length equals 18 residues. The ends lost 5 bases at V and 2 bases at J; junction bases unmatched: 14. The CDR3 nucleotides read TGCGCCAGCAGTAAGGTCAGGGGGCGAATGGGTGGCAATCAGCCCCAGCATTTT. Amino acid sequence: CASSKVRGRMGGNQPQHF.

The rearrangement links TRBV29-1 to TRBJ2-6; D is unclear. V lost 5 bases to trimming and J lost 0 bases, with 5 bases between them. CDR1 is SQVTM, CDR2 ANQGSEA, per germline. The CDR3 length is 13 residues. The CDR3 protein is CSVRNSGANVLTF. The CDR3 DNA sequence: TGCAGCGTTCGGAACTCTGGGGCCAACGTCCTGACTTTC.

The chain carries TRBV5-6 and TRBJ2-7, with D tentatively TRBD1 (5 bases). The CDR3 consists of 14 residues. Germline V gene lookup returns CDR1 SGHDT and CDR2 YYEEEE. V was trimmed by 1 base and J by 2 bases, leaving 10 bases between them. This chain's CDR3 is CASSLWGAPYEQYF. As DNA, the CDR3 is TGTGCCAGCAGCTTGTGGGGCGCGCCCTACGAGCAGTACTTC.